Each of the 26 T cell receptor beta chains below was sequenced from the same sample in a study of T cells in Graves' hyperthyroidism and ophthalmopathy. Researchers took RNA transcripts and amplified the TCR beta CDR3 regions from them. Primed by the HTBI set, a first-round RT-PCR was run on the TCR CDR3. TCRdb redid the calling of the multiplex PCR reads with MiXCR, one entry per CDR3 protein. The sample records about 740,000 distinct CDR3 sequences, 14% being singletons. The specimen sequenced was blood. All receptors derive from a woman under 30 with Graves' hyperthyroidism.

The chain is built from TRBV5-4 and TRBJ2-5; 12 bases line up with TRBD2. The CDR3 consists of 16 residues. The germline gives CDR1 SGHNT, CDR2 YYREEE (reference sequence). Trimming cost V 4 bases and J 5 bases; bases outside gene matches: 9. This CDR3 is CASSRRLAGDLETQYF. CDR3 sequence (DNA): TGTGCCAGCAGCCGCAGACTAGCGGGAGACTTGGAGACCCAGTACTTC.

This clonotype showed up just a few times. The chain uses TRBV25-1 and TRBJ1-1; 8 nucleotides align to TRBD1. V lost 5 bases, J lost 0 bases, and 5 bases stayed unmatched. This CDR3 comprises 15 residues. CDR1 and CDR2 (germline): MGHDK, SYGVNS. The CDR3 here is CASSNRGAVNTEAFF. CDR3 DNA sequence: TGTGCCAGCAGTAACAGGGGGGCGGTGAACACTGAAGCTTTCTTT.

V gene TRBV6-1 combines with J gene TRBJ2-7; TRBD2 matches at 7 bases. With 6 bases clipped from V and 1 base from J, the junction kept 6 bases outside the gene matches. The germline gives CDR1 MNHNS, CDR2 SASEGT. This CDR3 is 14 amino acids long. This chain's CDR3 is CASSGLGLSYEQYF. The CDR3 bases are TGTGCCAGCAGCGGACTAGGGCTTTCCTACGAGCAGTACTTC.

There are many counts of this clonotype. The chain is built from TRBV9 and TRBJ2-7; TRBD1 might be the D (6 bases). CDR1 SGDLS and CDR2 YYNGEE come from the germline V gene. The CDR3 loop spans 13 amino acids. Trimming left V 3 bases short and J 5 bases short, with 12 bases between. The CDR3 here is CASSARTADEQYF. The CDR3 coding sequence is TGTGCCAGCAGCGCCCGGACAGCCGACGAGCAGTACTTC.

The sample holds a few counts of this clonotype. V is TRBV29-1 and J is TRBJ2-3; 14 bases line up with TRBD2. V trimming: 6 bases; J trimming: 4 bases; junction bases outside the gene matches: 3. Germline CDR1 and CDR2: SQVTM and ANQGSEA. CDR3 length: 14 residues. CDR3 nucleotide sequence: TGCAGCGTGAAGACTAGCGGGAGGGCAGATACGCAGTATTTT. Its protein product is CSVKTSGRADTQYF.

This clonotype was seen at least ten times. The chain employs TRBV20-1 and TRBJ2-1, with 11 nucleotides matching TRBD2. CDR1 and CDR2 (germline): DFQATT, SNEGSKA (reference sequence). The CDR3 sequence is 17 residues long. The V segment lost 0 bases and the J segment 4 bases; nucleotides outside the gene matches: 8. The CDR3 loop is CSARDRNLAGGYNEQFF. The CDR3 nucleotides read TGCAGTGCTAGAGACCGGAACCTAGCGGGAGGTTACAATGAGCAGTTCTTC.

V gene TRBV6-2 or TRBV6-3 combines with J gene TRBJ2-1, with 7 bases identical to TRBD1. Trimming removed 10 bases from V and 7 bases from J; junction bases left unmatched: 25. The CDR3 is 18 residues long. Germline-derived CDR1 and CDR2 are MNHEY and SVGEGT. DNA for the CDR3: TGTGCCACCTCTAACAGGGGTCGTGAAAGTGCGAAACTGAATGAGCAGTTCTTC. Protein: CATSNRGRESAKLNEQFF.

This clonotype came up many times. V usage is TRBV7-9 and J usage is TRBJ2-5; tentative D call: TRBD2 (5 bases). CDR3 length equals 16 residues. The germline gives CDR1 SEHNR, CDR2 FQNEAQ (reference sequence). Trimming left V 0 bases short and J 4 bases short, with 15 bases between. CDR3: CASSLAREEALETQYF. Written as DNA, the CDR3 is TGTGCCAGCAGCTTAGCGCGTGAGGAGGCACTAGAGACCCAGTACTTC.

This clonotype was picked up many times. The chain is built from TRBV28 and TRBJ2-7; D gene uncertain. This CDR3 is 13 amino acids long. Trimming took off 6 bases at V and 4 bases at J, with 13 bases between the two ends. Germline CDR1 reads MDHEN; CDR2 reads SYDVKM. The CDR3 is CASRLENWYEQYF. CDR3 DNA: TGTGCCAGCAGACTTGAAAATTGGTACGAGCAGTACTTC.

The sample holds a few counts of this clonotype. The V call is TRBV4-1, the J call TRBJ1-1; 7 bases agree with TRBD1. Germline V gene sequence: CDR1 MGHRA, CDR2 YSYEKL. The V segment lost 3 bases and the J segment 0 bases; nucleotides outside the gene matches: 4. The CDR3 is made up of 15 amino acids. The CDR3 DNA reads TGCGCCAGCAGCCAGGCCGGGACAGTGAACACTGAAGCTTTCTTT. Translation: CASSQAGTVNTEAFF.

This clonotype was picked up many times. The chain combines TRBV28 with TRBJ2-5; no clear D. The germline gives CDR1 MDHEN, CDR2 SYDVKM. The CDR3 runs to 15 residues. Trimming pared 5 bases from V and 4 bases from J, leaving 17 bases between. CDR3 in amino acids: CASSPSRFPSETQYF. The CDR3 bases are TGTGCCAGCAGTCCCTCACGATTTCCGTCAGAGACCCAGTACTTC. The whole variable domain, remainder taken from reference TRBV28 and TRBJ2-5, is DVKVTQSSRYLVKRTGEKVFLECVQDMDHENMFWYRQDPGLGLRLIYFSYDVKMKEKGDIPEGYSVSREKKERFSLILESASTNQTSMYLCASSPSRFPSETQYFGPGTRLLVL.

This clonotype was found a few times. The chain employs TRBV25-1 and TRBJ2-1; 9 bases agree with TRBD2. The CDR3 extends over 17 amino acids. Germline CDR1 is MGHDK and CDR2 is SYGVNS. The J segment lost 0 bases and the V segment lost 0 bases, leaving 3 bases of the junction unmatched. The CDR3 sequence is CASSEYRLAVSYNEQFF. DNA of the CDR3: TGTGCCAGCAGTGAATATAGACTAGCGGTCTCCTACAATGAGCAGTTCTTC.

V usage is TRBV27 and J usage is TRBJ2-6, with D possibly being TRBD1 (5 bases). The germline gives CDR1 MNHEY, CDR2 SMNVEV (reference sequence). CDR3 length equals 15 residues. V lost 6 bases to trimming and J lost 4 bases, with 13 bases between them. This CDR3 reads CASRRDRPGANVLTF. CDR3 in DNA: TGTGCCAGCAGAAGAGACAGACCCGGGGCCAACGTCCTGACTTTC.

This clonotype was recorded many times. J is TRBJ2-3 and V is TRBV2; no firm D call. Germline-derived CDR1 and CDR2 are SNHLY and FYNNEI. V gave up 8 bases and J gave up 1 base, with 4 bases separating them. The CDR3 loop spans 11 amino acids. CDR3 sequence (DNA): TGTGCCAGCGCGGGCACAGATACGCAGTATTTT. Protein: CASAGTDTQYF.

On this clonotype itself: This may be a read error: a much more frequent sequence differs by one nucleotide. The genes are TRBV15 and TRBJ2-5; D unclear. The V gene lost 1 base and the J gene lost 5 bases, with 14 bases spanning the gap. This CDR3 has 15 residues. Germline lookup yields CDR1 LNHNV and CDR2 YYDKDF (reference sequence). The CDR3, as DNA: TGTGCCACCAGCAGAGGAGGACCCTTGAGGGAGACCCAGTACTTC. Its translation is CATSRGGPLRETQYF.

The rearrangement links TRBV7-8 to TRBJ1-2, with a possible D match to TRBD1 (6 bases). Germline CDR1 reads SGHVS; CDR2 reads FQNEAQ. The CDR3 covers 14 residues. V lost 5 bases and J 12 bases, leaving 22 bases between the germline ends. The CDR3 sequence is CASSGEQGMGLNTF. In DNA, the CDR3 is TGTGCCAGCAGCGGAGAACAGGGCATGGGTCTAAACACCTTC.

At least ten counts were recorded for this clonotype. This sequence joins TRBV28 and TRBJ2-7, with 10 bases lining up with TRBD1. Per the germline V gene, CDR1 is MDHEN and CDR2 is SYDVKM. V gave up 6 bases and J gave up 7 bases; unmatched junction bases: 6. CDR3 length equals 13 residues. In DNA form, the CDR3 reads TGTGCCAGCAGCCGGGACAGGGGTTGGGAGCAGTACTTC. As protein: CASSRDRGWEQYF.

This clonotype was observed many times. As DNA, the CDR3 is TGTGCCAGCAGCCCCCCGACGACGGCTAACTACGAGCAGTACTTC. Translation gives CASSPPTTANYEQYF. This chain uses TRBV7-9 with TRBJ2-7; D not certain. V was shortened by 5 bases and J by 3 bases, with 17 bases between the two germline ends. From germline, CDR1 is SEHNR and CDR2 FQNEAQ (reference sequence). This CDR3 is 15 amino acids long.

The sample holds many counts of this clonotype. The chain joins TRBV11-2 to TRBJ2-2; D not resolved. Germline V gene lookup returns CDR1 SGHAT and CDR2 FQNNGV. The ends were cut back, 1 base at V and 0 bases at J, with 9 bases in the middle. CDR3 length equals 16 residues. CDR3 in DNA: TGTGCCAGCAGCTTAGGTTTGGGCTCGAACACCGGGGAGCTGTTTTTT. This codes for CASSLGLGSNTGELFF.

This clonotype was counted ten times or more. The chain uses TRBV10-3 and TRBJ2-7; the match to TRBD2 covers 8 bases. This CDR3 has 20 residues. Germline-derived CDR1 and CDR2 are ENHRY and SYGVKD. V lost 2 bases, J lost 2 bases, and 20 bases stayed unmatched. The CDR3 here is CAISEIGVTASGRGPYEQYF. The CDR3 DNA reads TGTGCCATCAGTGAGATTGGGGTGACAGCGAGCGGGAGAGGCCCCTACGAGCAGTACTTC.

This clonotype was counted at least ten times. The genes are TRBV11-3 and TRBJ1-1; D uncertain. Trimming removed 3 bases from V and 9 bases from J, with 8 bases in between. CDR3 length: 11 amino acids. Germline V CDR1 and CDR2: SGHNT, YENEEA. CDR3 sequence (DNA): TGTGCCAGCAGCTTCGTACACCAAGCTTTCTTT. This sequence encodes CASSFVHQAFF.

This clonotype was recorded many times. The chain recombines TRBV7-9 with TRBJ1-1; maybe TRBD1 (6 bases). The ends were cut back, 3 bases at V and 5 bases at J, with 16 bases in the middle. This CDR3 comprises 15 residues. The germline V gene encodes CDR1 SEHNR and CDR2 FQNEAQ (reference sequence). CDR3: CASSLAGQRQTEAFF. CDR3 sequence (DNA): TGTGCCAGCAGCTTGGCGGGACAACGACAAACTGAAGCTTTCTTT. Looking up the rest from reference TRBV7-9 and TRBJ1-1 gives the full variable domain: DTGVSQNPRHKITKRGQNVTFRCDPISEHNRLYWYRQTLGQGPEFLTYFQNEAQLEKSRLLSDRFSAERPKGSFSTLEIQRTEQGDSAMYLCASSLAGQRQTEAFFGQGTRLTVV.

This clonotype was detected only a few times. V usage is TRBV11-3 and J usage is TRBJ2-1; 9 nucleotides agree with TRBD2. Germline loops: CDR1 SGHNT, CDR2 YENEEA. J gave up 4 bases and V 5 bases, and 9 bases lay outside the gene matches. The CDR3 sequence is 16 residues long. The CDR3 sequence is CASSARLAEDYNEQFF. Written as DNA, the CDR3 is TGTGCCAGCAGCGCCCGACTAGCGGAAGATTACAATGAGCAGTTCTTC.

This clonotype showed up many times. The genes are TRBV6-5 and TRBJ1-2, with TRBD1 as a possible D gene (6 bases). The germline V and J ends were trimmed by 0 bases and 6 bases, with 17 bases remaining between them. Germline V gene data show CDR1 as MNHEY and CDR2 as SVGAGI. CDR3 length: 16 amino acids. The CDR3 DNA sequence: TGTGCCAGCAGTTACTCGGGGACACCCGGGACTAATGGCTACACCTTC. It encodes CASSYSGTPGTNGYTF.

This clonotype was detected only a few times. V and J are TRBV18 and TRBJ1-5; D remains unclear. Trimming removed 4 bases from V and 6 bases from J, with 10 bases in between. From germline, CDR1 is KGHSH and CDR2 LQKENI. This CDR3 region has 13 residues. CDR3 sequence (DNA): TGTGCCAGCTCACGGGAGACGGTTCAGCCCCAGCATTTT. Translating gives CASSRETVQPQHF.

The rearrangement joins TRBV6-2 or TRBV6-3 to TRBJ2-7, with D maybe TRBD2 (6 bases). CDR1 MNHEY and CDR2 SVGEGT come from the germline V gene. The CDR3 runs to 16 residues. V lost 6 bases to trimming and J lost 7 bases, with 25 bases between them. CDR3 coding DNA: TGTGCCAGCAGCCTGAGTTCGGGACTCCCTGAGGGAGAGCAGTACTTC. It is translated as CASSLSSGLPEGEQYF.